This TCR beta chain emerged from a study of T cells after yellow fever vaccination. Each CDR3 protein gets one entry after TCRdb re-called the 5' RACE reads with MiXCR. The sample includes 150,000 to 200,000 distinct CDR3 sequences, roughly 9.6% of them seen just once. Trimming cost V 10 bases and J 2 bases, with 9 bases left between them. The CDR3 totals 12 residues. Germline CDR1 MNHEY, CDR2 SVGEGT. The study's findings and limits: Among all clonotypes, a small share was observed in both CD4 and CD8 compartments. After the booster, 96% of CD4 and roughly nine tenths of CD8 primary-response clones were re-detected.

A remark on this clonotype: Its specificity is unknown.

Sequencing used CD8+ T cells sorted from PBMCs, obtained 15 days after the yellow fever booster vaccination. The sequence was obtained from a man in his late teens or twenties who received the YFV17D yellow fever vaccine. The chain carries TRBV6-2 or TRBV6-3 and TRBJ1-5; D is unresolved. The CDR3 bases are TGTGCCACCTTTAATGGCAATCAGCCCCAGCATTTT. This gives the protein CATFNGNQPQHF.